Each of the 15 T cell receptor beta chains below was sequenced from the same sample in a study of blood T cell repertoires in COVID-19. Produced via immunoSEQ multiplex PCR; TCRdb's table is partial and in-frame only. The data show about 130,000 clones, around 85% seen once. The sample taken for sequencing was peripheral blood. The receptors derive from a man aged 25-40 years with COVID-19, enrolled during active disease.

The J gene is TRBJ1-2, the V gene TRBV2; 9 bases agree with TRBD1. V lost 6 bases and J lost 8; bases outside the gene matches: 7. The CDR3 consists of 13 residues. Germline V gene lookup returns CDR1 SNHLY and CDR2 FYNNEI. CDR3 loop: CASRGQGIYGYTF. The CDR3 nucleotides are TGTGCCAGCAGAGGACAGGGGATATACGGCTACACCTTC.

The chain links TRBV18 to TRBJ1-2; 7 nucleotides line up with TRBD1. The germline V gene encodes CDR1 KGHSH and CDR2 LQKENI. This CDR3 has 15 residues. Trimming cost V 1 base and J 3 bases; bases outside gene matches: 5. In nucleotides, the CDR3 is TGTGCCAGCTCACCACGACAGGGATTCGACTATGGCTACACCTTC. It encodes CASSPRQGFDYGYTF. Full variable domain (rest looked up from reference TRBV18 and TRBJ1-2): NAGVMQNPRHLVRRRGQEARLRCSPMKGHSHVYWYRQLPEEGLKFMVYLQKENIIDESGMPKERFSAEFPKEGPSILRIQQVVRGDSAAYFCASSPRQGFDYGYTFGSGTRLTVV.

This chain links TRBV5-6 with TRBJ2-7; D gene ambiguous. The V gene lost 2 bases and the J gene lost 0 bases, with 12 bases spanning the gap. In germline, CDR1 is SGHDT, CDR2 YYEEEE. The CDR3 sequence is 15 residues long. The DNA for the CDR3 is TGTGCCAGCAGCTTCGGCAGCGCCTTCTCCTACGAGCAGTACTTC. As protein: CASSFGSAFSYEQYF.

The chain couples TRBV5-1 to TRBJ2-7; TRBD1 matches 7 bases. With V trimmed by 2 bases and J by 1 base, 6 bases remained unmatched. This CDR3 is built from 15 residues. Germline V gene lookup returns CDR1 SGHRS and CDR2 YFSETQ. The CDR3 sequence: CASSLSPGGSYEQYF. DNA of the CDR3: TGCGCCAGCAGCTTATCCCCAGGGGGTTCCTACGAGCAGTACTTC.

The CDR3 bases are TGCGCCAGCAGCTTGGAGATCTCAGGGGGTGGTTACAATGAGCAGTTCTTC. Amino acid sequence: CASSLEISGGGYNEQFF. V is TRBV5-1 and J is TRBJ2-1; TRBD1 matches 7 bases. V trimming: 0 bases; J trimming: 4 bases; junction bases outside the gene matches: 10. Germline assignment: CDR1 SGHRS and CDR2 YFSETQ. The CDR3 is 17 amino acids.

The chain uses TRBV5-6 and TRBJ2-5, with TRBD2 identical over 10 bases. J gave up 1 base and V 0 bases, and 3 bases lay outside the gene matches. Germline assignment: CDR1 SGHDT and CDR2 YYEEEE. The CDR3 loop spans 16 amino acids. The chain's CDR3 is CASSLGASGGQETQYF. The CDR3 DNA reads TGTGCCAGCAGCTTGGGAGCTAGCGGGGGCCAAGAGACCCAGTACTTC.

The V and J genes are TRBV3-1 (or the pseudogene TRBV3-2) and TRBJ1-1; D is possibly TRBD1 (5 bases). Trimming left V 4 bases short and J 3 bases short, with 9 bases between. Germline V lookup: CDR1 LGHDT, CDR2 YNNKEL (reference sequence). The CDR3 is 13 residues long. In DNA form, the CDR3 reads TGTGCCAGCAGCCCCAGACAGCACACTGAAGCTTTCTTT. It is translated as CASSPRQHTEAFF.

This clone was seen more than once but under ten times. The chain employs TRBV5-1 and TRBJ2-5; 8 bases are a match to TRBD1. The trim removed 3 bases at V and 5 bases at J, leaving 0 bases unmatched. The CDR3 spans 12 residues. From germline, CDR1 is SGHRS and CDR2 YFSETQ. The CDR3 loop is CASSWDRETQYF. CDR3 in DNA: TGCGCCAGCAGCTGGGACAGGGAGACCCAGTACTTC.

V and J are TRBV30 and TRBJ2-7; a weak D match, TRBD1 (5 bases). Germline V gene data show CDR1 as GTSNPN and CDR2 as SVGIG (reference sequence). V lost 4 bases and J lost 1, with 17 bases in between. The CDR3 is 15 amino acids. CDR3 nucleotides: TGTGCCTGGAAAGGGGATATGGACGCGTCCTACGAGCAGTACTTC. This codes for CAWKGDMDASYEQYF.

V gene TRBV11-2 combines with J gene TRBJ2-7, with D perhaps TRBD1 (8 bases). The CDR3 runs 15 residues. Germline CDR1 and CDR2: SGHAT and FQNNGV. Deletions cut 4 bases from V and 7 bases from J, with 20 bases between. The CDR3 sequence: CASSYLAGRGREQYF. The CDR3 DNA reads TGTGCCAGCAGCTACTTAGCGGGCAGGGGGCGGGAGCAGTACTTC.

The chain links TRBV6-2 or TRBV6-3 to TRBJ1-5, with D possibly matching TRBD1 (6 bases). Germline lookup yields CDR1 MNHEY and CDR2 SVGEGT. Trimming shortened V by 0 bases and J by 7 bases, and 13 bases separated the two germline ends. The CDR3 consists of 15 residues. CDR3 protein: CASSYSEQGYQPQHF. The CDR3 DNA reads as TGTGCCAGCAGTTACTCGGAACAGGGATACCAGCCCCAGCATTTT.

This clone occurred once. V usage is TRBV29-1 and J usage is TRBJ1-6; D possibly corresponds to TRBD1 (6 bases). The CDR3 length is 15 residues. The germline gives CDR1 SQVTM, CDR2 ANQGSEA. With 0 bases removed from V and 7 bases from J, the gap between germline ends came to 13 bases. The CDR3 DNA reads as TGCAGCGTTGAAGAAAGGGACAATTCAAATTCACCCCTCCACTTT. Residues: CSVEERDNSNSPLHF.

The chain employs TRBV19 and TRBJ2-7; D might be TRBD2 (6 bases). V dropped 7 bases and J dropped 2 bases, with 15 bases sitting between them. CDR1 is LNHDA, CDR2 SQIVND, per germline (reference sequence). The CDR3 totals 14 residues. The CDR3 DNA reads TGTGCCAGTAAGGGTAGCGGTCCCGCCTACGAGCAGTACTTC. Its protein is CASKGSGPAYEQYF.

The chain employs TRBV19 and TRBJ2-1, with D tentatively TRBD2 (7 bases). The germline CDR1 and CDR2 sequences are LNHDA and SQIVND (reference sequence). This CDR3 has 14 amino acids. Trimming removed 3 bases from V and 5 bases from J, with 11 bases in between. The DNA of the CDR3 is TGTGCCAGTAGTATCAACGGGGGGCACAATGAGCAGTTCTTC. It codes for CASSINGGHNEQFF.

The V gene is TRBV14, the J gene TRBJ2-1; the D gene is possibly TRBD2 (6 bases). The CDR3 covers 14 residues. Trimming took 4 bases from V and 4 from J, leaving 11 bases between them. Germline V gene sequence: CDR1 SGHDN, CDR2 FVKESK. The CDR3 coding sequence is TGTGCCAGCAGCCTCTGGCGGGAATACAATGAGCAGTTCTTC. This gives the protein CASSLWREYNEQFF.